This entry lists 21 T cell receptor beta chains sequenced from one sample in a study of monozygotic twins with inflammatory bowel disease. With the 5' RACE reads reprocessed, TCRdb shows one record per CDR3 protein and no DNA. Recorded here are about 160,000 distinct CDR3 sequences; the top ten clones represent approximately 2.5%. Sequencing used blood. Source of these receptors: a human donor with ulcerative colitis or Crohn's disease, or a healthy co-twin of an affected twin (not recorded which).

The chain employs TRBV18 and TRBJ1-5. The CDR3 totals 15 residues. Per germline, CDR1 KGHSH and CDR2 LQKENI. CDR3: CASSLELYSNQPQHF.

The gene calls are TRBV28 and TRBJ2-3; absent DNA, TCRdb's TRBD1 call cannot be checked. Germline loops: CDR1 MDHEN, CDR2 SYDVKM. There are 15 residues in the CDR3. CDR3 region: CASSRPGTVTDTQYF.

The V and J genes are TRBV3-1 and TRBJ2-1; TCRdb calls TRBD1, which cannot be checked without DNA. Germline lookup yields CDR1 LGHDT and CDR2 YNNKEL (reference sequence). CDR3 length: 14 residues. This chain's CDR3 is CASSQDRWGVEQFF.

J is TRBJ1-1 and V is TRBV20-1; the TCRdb D gene call, TRBD1, has no DNA to confirm it. The germline CDR1 and CDR2 sequences are DFQATT and SNEGSKA (reference sequence). The CDR3 spans 13 residues. CDR3 sequence: CRGPGAAGTEAFF.

The chain carries TRBV5-4 and TRBJ1-2. The CDR3 contains 14 residues. Germline lookup yields CDR1 SGHNT and CDR2 YYREEE (reference sequence). The CDR3 sequence: CASSPRTENYGYTF. Full variable domain (remainder filled in from reference TRBV5-4 and TRBJ1-2): ETGVTQSPTHLIKTRGQQVTLRCSSQSGHNTVSWYQQALGQGPQFIFQYYREEENGRGNFPPRFSGLQFPNYSSELNVNALELDDSALYLCASSPRTENYGYTFGSGTRLTVV.

The chain has TRBV5-6 and TRBJ2-3; the TCRdb call, TRBD1, lacks DNA for checking. In germline, CDR1 is SGHDT, CDR2 YYEEEE. This CDR3 has 15 residues. CDR3 sequence: CASSSDRERADTQYF.

The chain employs TRBV3-1 and TRBJ2-1; TCRdb's D call, TRBD2, is unchecked because there is no DNA. The CDR3 is 19 residues long. Germline loops: CDR1 LGHDT, CDR2 YNNKEL (reference sequence). The CDR3 is CASSQDKGFSVSSYNEQFF.

This chain joins TRBV5-1 and TRBJ2-7; TCRdb gives TRBD2 as the D gene, but with no DNA this cannot be confirmed. The CDR3 has 18 amino acids. The V gene's germline CDR1 is SGHRS and CDR2 YFSETQ. The CDR3 spells CASATRILGGLAPYEQYF.

The genes are TRBV4-1 and TRBJ2-2; TCRdb proposes TRBD1, but this gene call is untestable without DNA. CDR3 length: 18 amino acids. CDR1 and CDR2 (germline): MGHRA, YSYEKL. CDR3 sequence: CASSQARTGQIRTGELFF.

The V call is TRBV25-1, the J call TRBJ2-7; TCRdb's D call of TRBD2 is untestable without DNA. This CDR3 comprises 16 residues. Germline CDR1 is MGHDK and CDR2 is SYGVNS. Here the CDR3 reads CASSDLGLAGGREQYF.

This rearrangement joins TRBV5-1 to TRBJ1-4; TCRdb names TRBD1, which stays unverified in the absence of DNA. The CDR3 covers 14 residues. Germline CDR1 is SGHRS and CDR2 is YFSETQ. This CDR3 reads CASSFRGGDEKLFF.

The chain uses TRBV24-1 and TRBJ2-1; TCRdb names TRBD1, which stays unverified in the absence of DNA. This CDR3 is built from 13 residues. CDR1 KGHDR and CDR2 SFDVKD come from the germline V gene. The CDR3 reads CATSDIRDNEQFF.

The J gene is TRBJ1-5, the V gene TRBV7-2; TCRdb calls TRBD1, which cannot be checked without DNA. This CDR3 is 15 amino acids long. CDR1 is SGHTA and CDR2 is FQGNSA in the germline V gene. The chain's CDR3 is CASSFDRGSNQPQHF.

This chain links TRBV4-3 with TRBJ2-7; the D gene TCRdb calls, TRBD2, cannot be checked with no DNA. Germline V CDR1 and CDR2: LGHNA, YSLEER. This CDR3 has 15 amino acids. The CDR3 loop is CASSPGRTSSYEQYF.

V gene TRBV5-6 combines with J gene TRBJ2-1; lacking DNA, the TRBD2 call made by TCRdb goes unchecked. The CDR3 has 17 residues. Germline-derived CDR1 and CDR2 are SGHDT and YYEEEE. The CDR3 region is CASRGLAGAGTYNEQFF.

This rearrangement joins TRBV20-1 to TRBJ2-1; TCRdb names TRBD1, which stays unverified in the absence of DNA. There are 16 residues in the CDR3. Germline V gene sequence: CDR1 DFQATT, CDR2 SNEGSKA (reference sequence). The CDR3 is CSARDPDRGDYNEQFF.

This chain links TRBV5-4 with TRBJ2-4; no DNA is available, so the TRBD2 call from TCRdb remains unchecked. The CDR3 loop spans 15 amino acids. The germline V gene encodes CDR1 SGHNT and CDR2 YYREEE (reference sequence). CDR3 loop: CASSLFRTSSRIQYF.

The chain recombines TRBV29-1 with TRBJ1-1; no DNA is available, so the TRBD1 call from TCRdb remains unchecked. This CDR3 has 14 amino acids. CDR1 is SQVTM, CDR2 ANQGSEA, per germline. The CDR3 sequence is CSVEVVGPGTEAFF.

V usage is TRBV28 and J usage is TRBJ2-3; the TCRdb call, TRBD2, lacks DNA for checking. CDR3 size: 16 residues. Germline assignment: CDR1 MDHEN and CDR2 SYDVKM. CDR3 sequence: CASGEGLAGSTDTQYF.

The chain joins TRBV7-2 to TRBJ1-2; checking the TCRdb D call of TRBD1 is not possible without DNA. Germline loops: CDR1 SGHTA, CDR2 FQGNSA. This CDR3 comprises 14 residues. The chain's CDR3 is CASSFSGGSGGYTF.

The rearrangement joins TRBV27 to TRBJ2-7; checking the TCRdb D call of TRBD1 is not possible without DNA. Looked up from germline, CDR1 is MNHEY and CDR2 is SMNVEV (reference sequence). The CDR3 sequence is 16 residues long. CDR3 in amino acids: CASGRLLWDRANEQYF.